This T cell receptor beta chain was recovered during a study of CD8 T cells in ankylosing spondylitis. General observations from the study: A motif in TCR beta, a set of under ten highly homologous variants, appeared characteristic of ankylosing spondylitis blood.

Note on this clonotype: Its antigen remains unknown.

TCRdb fed the 5' RACE reads into MiXCR, producing one record per CDR3 protein. Of 650,000 to 800,000 distinct CDR3 sequences listed, around 17% are singletons. The CDR3 sequence is 15 residues long. Per the germline V gene, CDR1 is MNHEY and CDR2 is SMNVEV (reference sequence). Trimming removed 1 base from V and 3 bases from J, with 11 bases in between. The specimen sequenced was blood, either unsorted or a sorted T cell fraction (not recorded which). The rearrangement uses TRBV27 and TRBJ2-3, with a tentative D call TRBD2 (6 bases). This receptor was obtained from a male donor with ankylosing spondylitis. In nucleotides, the CDR3 is TGTGCCAGCAGTTTATTGAGTGCGGGGACAGATACGCAGTATTTT. Residues: CASSLLSAGTDTQYF.